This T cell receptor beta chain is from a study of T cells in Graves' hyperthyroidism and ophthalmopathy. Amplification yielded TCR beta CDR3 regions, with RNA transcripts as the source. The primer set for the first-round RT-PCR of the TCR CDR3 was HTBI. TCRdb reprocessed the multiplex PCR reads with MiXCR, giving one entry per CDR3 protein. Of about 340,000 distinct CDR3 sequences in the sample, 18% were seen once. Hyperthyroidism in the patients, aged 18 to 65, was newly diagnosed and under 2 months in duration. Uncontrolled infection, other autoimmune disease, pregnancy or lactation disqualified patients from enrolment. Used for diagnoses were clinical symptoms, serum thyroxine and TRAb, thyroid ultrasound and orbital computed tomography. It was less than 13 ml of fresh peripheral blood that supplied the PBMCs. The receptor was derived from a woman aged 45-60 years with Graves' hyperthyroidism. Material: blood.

The CDR3 DNA sequence: TGCGCCAGCAATCAGGGGTTGGGGAATCAGCCCCAGCATTTT. Protein: CASNQGLGNQPQHF. V and J are TRBV4-1 and TRBJ1-5; D is possibly TRBD1 (6 bases). CDR1 and CDR2 from the germline V gene are MGHRA and YSYEKL. Trimming took off 7 bases at V and 4 bases at J, with 14 bases between the two ends. The CDR3 has 14 residues.